Only one count was recorded for the clone carrying this TCR beta chain. This entry belongs to a study of technical replicates of blood from several donors. Using immunoSEQ multiplex PCR, the repertoire was profiled, and TCRdb retains in-frame clones only, with some absent. Counted here are about 75,000 clones, 97% occurring once; the ten biggest clones make up almost 0.3%. J lost 5 bases, V lost 8 bases, and 2 bases had no gene match. CDR3 size: 13 residues. CDR1 is MNHEY and CDR2 is SVGAGI in the germline V gene. The chain recombines TRBV6-5 with TRBJ1-5, with 11 bases matching TRBD1. The sample taken for sequencing was T cells isolated from PBMCs. The TCR originated in a human donor in good health. CDR3 sequence reads: CASGTGGDQPQHF. The CDR3 region has the DNA TGTGCCAGCGGGACAGGGGGGGATCAGCCCCAGCATTTT.